This T cell receptor beta chain was sequenced in a study of T cell changes during pregnancy in multiple sclerosis. Repertoires were generated with immunoSEQ multiplex PCR, while TCRdb's copy carries only in-frame clones and drops some. Of approximately 41,000 clones in the sample, about 92% were seen once. CDR1 and CDR2 from the germline V gene are SGHAT and FQNNGV. Trimming removed 6 bases from V and 5 bases from J; junction bases left unmatched: 10. The CDR3 loop spans 16 amino acids. Specimen: CD8+ T cells from peripheral blood mononuclear cells, collected in the first trimester of pregnancy. The origin of this receptor is a female donor with multiple sclerosis, enrolled in a pregnancy study. This rearrangement joins TRBV11-2 to TRBJ2-3; 11 positions match TRBD2. CDR3 amino acids: CASRPLAGGLLDTQYF. CDR3 nucleotides: TGTGCCAGCAGACCGCTAGCGGGGGGCCTTTTAGATACGCAGTATTTT.